What follows describes a single T cell receptor (beta chain). Distinct nucleotide sequences in the sample also encode this CDR3. Repertoires were generated with immunoSEQ multiplex PCR, while TCRdb's copy carries only in-frame clones and drops some. Seen here are fewer than 95,000 clones, about 80% observed once, and the top ten hold around 13%. This record comes from a study of blood T cell repertoires in COVID-19. Study summary: From T cells, B-cell-depleted T cells, or PBMCs came the material, which was cDNA or gDNA.

The germline CDR1 and CDR2 sequences are SGHDT and YYEEEE. There are 12 residues in the CDR3. The V end lost 1 base, the J end lost 4 bases, and 5 bases lay between the germline ends. V is TRBV5-6 and J is TRBJ1-2, with D maybe TRBD1 (5 bases). Sample: peripheral blood. This clonotype originated in a human donor in a cohort sampled during active COVID-19. The CDR3 sequence: CASSLQGYGYTF. The CDR3 DNA follows: TGTGCCAGCAGCTTGCAGGGCTATGGCTACACCTTC.